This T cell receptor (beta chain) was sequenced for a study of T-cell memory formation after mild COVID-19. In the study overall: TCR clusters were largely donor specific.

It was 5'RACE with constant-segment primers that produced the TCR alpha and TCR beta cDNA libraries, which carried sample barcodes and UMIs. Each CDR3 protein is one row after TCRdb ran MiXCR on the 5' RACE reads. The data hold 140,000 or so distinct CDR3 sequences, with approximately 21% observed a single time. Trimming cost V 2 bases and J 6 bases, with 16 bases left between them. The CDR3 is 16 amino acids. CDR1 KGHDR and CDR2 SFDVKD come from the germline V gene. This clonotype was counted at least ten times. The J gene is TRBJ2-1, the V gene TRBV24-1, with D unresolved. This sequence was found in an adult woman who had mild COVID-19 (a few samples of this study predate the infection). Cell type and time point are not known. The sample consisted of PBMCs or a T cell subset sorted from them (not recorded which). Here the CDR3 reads CATSDSSASLGNEQFF. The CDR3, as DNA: TGTGCCACCAGTGATTCGTCCGCGAGCTTGGGCAATGAGCAGTTCTTC.